The T cell receptor (beta chain) under discussion was sequenced for a study of shared clonotypes between healthy human individuals. Sorted-subset replicate PCR reactions were performed with about 190 ng DNA, corresponding to some 32,000 T cell genomes. Method: immunoSEQ multiplex PCR; TCRdb's copy keeps in-frame clones and lacks some. The sample shows hundreds of thousands of clones, 92% of them seen only once. This CDR3 is built from 13 residues. Trimming left V 6 bases short and J 9 bases short, with 15 bases between. Looked up from germline, CDR1 is KGHSH and CDR2 is LQKENI. Naive CD8 cells lacked CD45RO and underwent positive selection for CCR7, leaving out terminally differentiated effector memory CD45RA+ cells.

Material for sequencing was naive CD8+ T cells sorted from blood. This receptor was taken from a man between 25 and 39 years old in good health. This rearrangement joins TRBV18 to TRBJ2-4; D may correspond to TRBD1 or TRBD2 (6 bases each). The CDR3 protein is CASSDSGGGIQYF. The DNA for the CDR3 is TGTGCCAGCTCTGACTCCGGAGGGGGCATTCAGTACTTC.